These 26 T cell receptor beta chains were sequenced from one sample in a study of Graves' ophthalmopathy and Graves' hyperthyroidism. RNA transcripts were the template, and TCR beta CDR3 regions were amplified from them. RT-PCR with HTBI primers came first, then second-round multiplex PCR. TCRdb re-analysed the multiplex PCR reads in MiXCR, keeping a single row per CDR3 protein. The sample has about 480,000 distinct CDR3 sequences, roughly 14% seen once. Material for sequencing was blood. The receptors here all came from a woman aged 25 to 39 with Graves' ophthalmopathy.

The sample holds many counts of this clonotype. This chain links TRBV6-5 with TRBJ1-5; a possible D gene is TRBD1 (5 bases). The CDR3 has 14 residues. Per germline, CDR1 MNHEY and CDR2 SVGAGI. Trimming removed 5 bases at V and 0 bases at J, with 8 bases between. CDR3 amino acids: CASSRGDSNQPQHF. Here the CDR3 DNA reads TGTGCCAGCAGTAGGGGAGATAGCAATCAGCCCCAGCATTTT.

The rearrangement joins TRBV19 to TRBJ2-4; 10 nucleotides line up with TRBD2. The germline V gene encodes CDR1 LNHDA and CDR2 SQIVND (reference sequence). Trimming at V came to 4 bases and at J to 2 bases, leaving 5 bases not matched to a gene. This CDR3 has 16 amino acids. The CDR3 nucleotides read TGTGCCAGTAGTAGGACTAGCGGCGGCTCCAAAAACATTCAGTACTTC. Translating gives CASSRTSGGSKNIQYF.

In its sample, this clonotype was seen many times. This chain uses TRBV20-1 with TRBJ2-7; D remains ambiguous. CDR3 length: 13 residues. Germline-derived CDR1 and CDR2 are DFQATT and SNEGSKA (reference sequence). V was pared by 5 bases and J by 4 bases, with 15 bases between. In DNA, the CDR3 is TGCAGTGCTGGCTACAGTAAGAGTTACGAGCAGTACTTC. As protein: CSAGYSKSYEQYF.

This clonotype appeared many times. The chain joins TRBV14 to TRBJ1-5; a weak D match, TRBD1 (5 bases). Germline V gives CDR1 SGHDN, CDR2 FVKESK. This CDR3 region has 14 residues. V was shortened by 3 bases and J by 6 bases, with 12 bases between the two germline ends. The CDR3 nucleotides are TGTGCCAGCAGCCAGGCAGGGTGGGGTCAGCCCCAGCATTTT. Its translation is CASSQAGWGQPQHF.

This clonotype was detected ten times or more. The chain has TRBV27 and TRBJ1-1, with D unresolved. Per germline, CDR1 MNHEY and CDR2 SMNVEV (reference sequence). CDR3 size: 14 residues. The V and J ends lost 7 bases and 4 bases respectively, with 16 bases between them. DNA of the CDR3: TGTGCCAGCACTCGTCGCGGGCAGTTCACTGAAGCTTTCTTT. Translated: CASTRRGQFTEAFF.

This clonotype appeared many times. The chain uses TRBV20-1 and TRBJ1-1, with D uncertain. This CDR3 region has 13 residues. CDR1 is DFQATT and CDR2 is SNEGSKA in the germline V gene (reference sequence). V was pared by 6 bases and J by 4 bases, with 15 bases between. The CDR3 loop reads CSARDPRSTEAFF. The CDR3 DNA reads TGCAGTGCCCGTGACCCTCGAAGCACTGAAGCTTTCTTT.

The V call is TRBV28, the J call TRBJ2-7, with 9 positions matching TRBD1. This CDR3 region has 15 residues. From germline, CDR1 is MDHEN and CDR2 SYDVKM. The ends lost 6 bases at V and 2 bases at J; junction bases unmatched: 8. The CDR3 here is CASRRTGGRPYEQYF. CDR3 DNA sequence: TGTGCCAGCAGACGAACAGGGGGCCGCCCCTACGAGCAGTACTTC. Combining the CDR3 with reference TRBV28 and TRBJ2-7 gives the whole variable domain DVKVTQSSRYLVKRTGEKVFLECVQDMDHENMFWYRQDPGLGLRLIYFSYDVKMKEKGDIPEGYSVSREKKERFSLILESASTNQTSMYLCASRRTGGRPYEQYFGPGTRLTVT.

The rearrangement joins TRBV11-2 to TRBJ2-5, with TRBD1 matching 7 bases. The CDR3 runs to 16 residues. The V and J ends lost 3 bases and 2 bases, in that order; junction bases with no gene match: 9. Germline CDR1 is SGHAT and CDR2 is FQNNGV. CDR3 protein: CASSFVPGQPQETQYF. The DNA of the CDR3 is TGTGCCAGCAGCTTTGTCCCGGGACAGCCTCAAGAGACCCAGTACTTC.

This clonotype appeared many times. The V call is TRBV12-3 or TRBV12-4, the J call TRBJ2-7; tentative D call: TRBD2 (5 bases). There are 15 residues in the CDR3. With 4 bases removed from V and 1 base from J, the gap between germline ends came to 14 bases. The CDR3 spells CASSSNRDTSYEQYF. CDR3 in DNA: TGTGCCAGCAGTTCGAACCGGGATACATCCTACGAGCAGTACTTC.

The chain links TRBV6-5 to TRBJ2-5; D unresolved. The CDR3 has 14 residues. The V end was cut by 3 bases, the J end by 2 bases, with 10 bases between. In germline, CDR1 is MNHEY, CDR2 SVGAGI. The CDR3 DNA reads TGTGCCAGCAGTTATGGGCAGTGGCAAGAGACCCAGTACTTC. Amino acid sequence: CASSYGQWQETQYF.

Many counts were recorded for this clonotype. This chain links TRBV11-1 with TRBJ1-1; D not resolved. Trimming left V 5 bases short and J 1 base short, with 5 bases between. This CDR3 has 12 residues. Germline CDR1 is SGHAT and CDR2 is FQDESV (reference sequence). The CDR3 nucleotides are TGTGCCAGCAGCCCAGAGAACACTGAAGCTTTCTTT. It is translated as CASSPENTEAFF. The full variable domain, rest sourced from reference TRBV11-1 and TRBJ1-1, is EAEVAQSPRYKITEKSQAVAFWCDPISGHATLYWYRQILGQGPELLVQFQDESVVDDSQLPKDRFSAERLKGVDSTLKIQPAELGDSAMYLCASSPENTEAFFGQGTRLTVV.

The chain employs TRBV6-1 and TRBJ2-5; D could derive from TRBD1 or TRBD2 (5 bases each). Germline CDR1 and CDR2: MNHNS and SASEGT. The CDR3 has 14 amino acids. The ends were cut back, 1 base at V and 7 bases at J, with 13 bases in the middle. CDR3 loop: CASSEVGEWGTQYF. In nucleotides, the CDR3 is TGTGCCAGCAGTGAAGTGGGGGAATGGGGGACCCAGTACTTC.

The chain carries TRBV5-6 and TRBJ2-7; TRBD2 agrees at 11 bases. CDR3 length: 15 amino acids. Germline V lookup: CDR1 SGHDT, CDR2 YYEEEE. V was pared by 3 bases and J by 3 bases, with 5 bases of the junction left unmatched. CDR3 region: CASSSGTSGYYEQYF. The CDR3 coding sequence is TGTGCCAGCAGCTCCGGGACTAGCGGATACTACGAGCAGTACTTC.

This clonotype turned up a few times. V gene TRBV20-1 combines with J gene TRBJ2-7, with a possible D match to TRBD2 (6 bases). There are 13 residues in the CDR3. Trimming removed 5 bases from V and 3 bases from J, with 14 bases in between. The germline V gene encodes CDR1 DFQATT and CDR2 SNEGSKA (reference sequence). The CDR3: CSAPGTAGYEQYF. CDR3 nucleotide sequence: TGCAGTGCTCCTGGGACTGCCGGCTACGAGCAGTACTTC.

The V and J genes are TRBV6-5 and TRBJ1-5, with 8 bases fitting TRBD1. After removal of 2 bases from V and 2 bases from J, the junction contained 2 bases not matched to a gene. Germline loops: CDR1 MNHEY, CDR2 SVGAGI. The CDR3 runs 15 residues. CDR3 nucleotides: TGTGCCAGCAGTTACGACAGGGGTGGCAATCAGCCCCAGCATTTT. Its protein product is CASSYDRGGNQPQHF.

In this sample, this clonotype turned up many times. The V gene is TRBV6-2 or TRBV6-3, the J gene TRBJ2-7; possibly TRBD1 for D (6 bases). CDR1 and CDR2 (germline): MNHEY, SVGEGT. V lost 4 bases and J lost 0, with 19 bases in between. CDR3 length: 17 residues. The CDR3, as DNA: TGTGCCAGCAGTTCAAGCGTCAACAGGGTTAGCTCCTACGAGCAGTACTTC. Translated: CASSSSVNRVSSYEQYF.

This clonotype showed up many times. As DNA, the CDR3 is TGTGCCAGCAGTGAAGCCCCGCGATCCAACACCGGGGAGCTGTTTTTT. This encodes CASSEAPRSNTGELFF. The genes are TRBV2 and TRBJ2-2; no reliable D call. V was trimmed by 0 bases and J by 2 bases, leaving 10 bases between them. Germline CDR1 and CDR2: SNHLY and FYNNEI. The CDR3 has 16 residues.

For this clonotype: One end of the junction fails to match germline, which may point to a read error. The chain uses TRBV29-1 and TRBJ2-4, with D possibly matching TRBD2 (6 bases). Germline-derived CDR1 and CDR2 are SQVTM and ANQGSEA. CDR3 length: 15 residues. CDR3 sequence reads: CSVEYRGISKNIKYF. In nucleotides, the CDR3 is TGCAGCGTTGAATATCGGGGGATTTCCAAAAACATTAAGTACTTC.

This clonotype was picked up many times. The CDR3 is CASRRPLLGSPLGYTF. CDR3 DNA: TGTGCCAGCAGACGACCCCTCTTGGGGTCTCCTCTTGGCTACACCTTC. The gene calls are TRBV28 and TRBJ1-2; D is ambiguous. V gave up 6 bases and J gave up 7 bases, with 24 bases separating them. The length of the CDR3 is 16 residues. The germline V gene has CDR1 MDHEN and CDR2 SYDVKM.

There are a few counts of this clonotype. CDR3: CASNNRGGSEEKLFF. Here the CDR3 DNA reads TGTGCCAGCAATAACCGAGGGGGGAGCGAGGAAAAACTGTTTTTT. The rearrangement links TRBV2 to TRBJ1-4, with D perhaps matching TRBD1 (6 bases). The CDR3 runs to 15 residues. The V end was cut by 7 bases, the J end by 8 bases, with 20 bases between. The germline V gene has CDR1 SNHLY and CDR2 FYNNEI.

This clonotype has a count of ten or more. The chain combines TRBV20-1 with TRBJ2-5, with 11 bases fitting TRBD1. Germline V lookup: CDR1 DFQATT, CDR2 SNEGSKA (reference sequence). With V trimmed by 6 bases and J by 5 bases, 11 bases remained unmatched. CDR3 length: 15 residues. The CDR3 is CSATSGQGVEETQYF. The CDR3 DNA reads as TGCAGTGCAACCTCGGGACAGGGGGTGGAGGAGACCCAGTACTTC.

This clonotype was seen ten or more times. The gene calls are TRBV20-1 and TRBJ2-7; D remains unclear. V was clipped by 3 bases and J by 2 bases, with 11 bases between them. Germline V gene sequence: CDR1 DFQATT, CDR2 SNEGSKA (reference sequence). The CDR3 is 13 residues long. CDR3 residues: CSARTHTTYEQYF. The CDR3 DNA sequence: TGCAGTGCTAGGACCCACACTACCTACGAGCAGTACTTC.

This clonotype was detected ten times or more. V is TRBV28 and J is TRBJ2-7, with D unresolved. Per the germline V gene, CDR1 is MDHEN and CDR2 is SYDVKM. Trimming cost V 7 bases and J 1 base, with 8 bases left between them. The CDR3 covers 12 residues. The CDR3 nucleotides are TGTGCCAGCAAGCGCAGGTCCTACGAGCAGTACTTC. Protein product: CASKRRSYEQYF.

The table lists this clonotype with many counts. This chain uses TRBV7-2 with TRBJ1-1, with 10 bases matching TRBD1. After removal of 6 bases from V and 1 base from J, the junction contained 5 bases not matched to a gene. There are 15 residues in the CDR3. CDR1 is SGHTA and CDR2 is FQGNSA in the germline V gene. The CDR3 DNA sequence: TGTGCCAGCAGGCGACAGGGGGCAGGGAACACTGAAGCTTTCTTT. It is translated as CASRRQGAGNTEAFF.

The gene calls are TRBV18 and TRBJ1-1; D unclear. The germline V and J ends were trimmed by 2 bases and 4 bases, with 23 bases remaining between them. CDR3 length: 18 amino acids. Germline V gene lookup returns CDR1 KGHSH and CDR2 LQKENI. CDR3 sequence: CASSPYSPGTGGITEAFF. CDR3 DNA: TGTGCCAGCTCACCATATTCTCCGGGTACGGGTGGGATCACTGAAGCTTTCTTT.

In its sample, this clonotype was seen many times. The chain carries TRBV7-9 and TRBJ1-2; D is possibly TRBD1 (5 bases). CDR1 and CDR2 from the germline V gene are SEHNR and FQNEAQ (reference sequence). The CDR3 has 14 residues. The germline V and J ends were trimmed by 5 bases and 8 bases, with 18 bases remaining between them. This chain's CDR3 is CASSLQVLGDGYTF. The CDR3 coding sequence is TGTGCCAGCAGCCTACAAGTCCTAGGGGACGGCTACACCTTC.